This T cell receptor (beta chain) came from a study of T-cell reconstitution after alpha-beta-depleted transplantation in children. Broader study findings: Reported findings indicate that, about two months after transplant, alpha-beta T cells came from several hundred expanded clones, which were derived from non-depleted graft cells.

Unique molecular identifiers were built into the TCRbeta library. TCRdb fed the PCR reads into MiXCR, producing one record per CDR3 protein. The sample records about 250,000 distinct CDR3 sequences, about 24% being singletons. This clonotype was picked up a small number of times. Its antigen is as yet unknown. Germline CDR1 DFQATT, CDR2 SNEGSKA (reference sequence). Trimming removed 6 bases at V and 5 bases at J, with 12 bases between. The CDR3 runs 12 residues. This chain links TRBV20-1 with TRBJ2-3; D ambiguous. The sequence derives from a female patient younger than 10 who had a stem cell transplant for congenital amegakaryocytic thrombocytopenia, so the T cells may come from the graft donor. Sequencing used PBMCs, mostly from graft donor cells, obtained 360 days after TCRalphabeta/CD19-depleted stem cell transplant. The CDR3 DNA follows: TGCAGTGCCGGGCTTGGGCAAGATACGCAGTATTTT. This translates into CSAGLGQDTQYF.